This entry lists 30 T cell receptor beta chains sequenced from one sample in a study of T-cell reconstitution after alpha-beta-depleted transplantation in children. Unique molecular identifiers were used in preparing the TCRbeta library. TCRdb re-derived calls from the PCR reads in MiXCR, one entry per CDR3 protein. The sample has about 640,000 distinct CDR3 sequences; around a sixth are singletons. The sample here was PBMCs from the stem cell graft donor, taken from the stem cell graft. Receptor source: a human donor who donated a stem cell graft to a child with acute myeloid leukemia.

This clonotype was counted ten times or more. The genes are TRBV7-2 and TRBJ2-1, with 9 bases identical to TRBD2. Looked up from germline, CDR1 is SGHTA and CDR2 is FQGNSA. J lost 9 bases, V lost 5 bases, and 11 bases had no gene match. The CDR3 sequence is 15 residues long. CDR3 coding DNA: TGTGCCAGCAGCGTAAGTAGCGGGGGCCCCCCTGAGCAGTTCTTC. Translating it yields CASSVSSGGPPEQFF.

V usage is TRBV19 and J usage is TRBJ2-2, with a possible D match to TRBD2 (6 bases). In germline, CDR1 is LNHDA, CDR2 SQIVND (reference sequence). This CDR3 is built from 15 residues. V was shortened by 0 bases and J by 6 bases, with 11 bases between the two germline ends. CDR3 amino acids: CASSIDGRRSGELFF. CDR3 in DNA: TGTGCCAGTAGTATAGACGGGAGAAGGTCCGGGGAGCTGTTTTTT.

This clonotype was seen more than once but under ten times. A much larger clonotype is one base distant, so this may be a read error. V is TRBV7-9 and J is TRBJ2-2; D is uncertain. Trimming removed 3 bases at V and 2 bases at J, with 4 bases between. The CDR3 has 13 amino acids. Per germline, CDR1 SEHNR and CDR2 FQNEAQ (reference sequence). The CDR3 DNA follows: TGTGCCAGCAGCTTTGACAACACCGGGGAGCTGTTTTTT. It specifies CASSFDNTGELFF. The full variable domain, its missing parts supplied by reference TRBV7-9 and TRBJ2-2, is DTGVSQNPRHKITKRGQNVTFRCDPISEHNRLYWYRQTLGQGPEFLTYFQNEAQLEKSRLLSDRFSAERPKGSFSTLEIQRTEQGDSAMYLCASSFDNTGELFFGEGSRLTVL.

This clonotype was seen many times. The V call is TRBV29-1, the J call TRBJ1-1; 9 bases align to TRBD1. Per germline, CDR1 SQVTM and CDR2 ANQGSEA. The CDR3 covers 16 residues. J was trimmed by 4 bases and V by 6 bases; bases with no gene match: 15. In DNA form, the CDR3 reads TGCAGCGTCTCTGACAGGGGGATGGGCAAGGGCACTGAAGCTTTCTTT. Amino acids: CSVSDRGMGKGTEAFF.

This clonotype was seen repeatedly, ten times or more. This chain joins TRBV10-3 and TRBJ2-3; 10 positions agree with TRBD2. Germline V lookup: CDR1 ENHRY, CDR2 SYGVKD. The CDR3 runs to 15 residues. V lost 3 bases and J lost 4; bases outside the gene matches: 4. The CDR3 loop reads CAISDLAGVADTQYF. The DNA of the CDR3 is TGTGCCATCAGTGACCTAGCGGGGGTCGCAGATACGCAGTATTTT.

Many counts were recorded for this clonotype. This chain connects TRBV4-1 to TRBJ1-1; D ambiguous. This CDR3 has 13 residues. Trimming took off 1 base at V and 5 bases at J, with 8 bases between the two ends. Germline V gene sequence: CDR1 MGHRA, CDR2 YSYEKL. CDR3 in DNA: TGCGCCAGCAGCCAAGTTCTCAGGACTGAAGCTTTCTTT. Translating it yields CASSQVLRTEAFF.

V and J are TRBV28 and TRBJ1-2; 8 positions match TRBD1. J was trimmed by 7 bases and V by 3 bases; bases with no gene match: 10. CDR1 MDHEN and CDR2 SYDVKM come from the germline V gene. The CDR3 is 15 amino acids. CDR3: CASSFQKGQGGGYTF. Written as DNA, the CDR3 is TGTGCCAGCAGTTTTCAAAAAGGACAGGGTGGTGGCTACACCTTC.

This clonotype turned up a few times. The rearrangement uses TRBV20-1 and TRBJ2-1, with TRBD2 identical over 13 bases. The CDR3 totals 15 residues. The germline gives CDR1 DFQATT, CDR2 SNEGSKA (reference sequence). The V segment lost 7 bases and the J segment 6 bases; nucleotides outside the gene matches: 9. For the CDR3, the DNA is TGCAGTGGGGGTACTAGCGGGGGGGCTCCCAATGAGCAGTTCTTC. Protein: CSGGTSGGAPNEQFF.

The V call is TRBV5-1, the J call TRBJ2-5; D unclear. V lost 3 bases and J lost 4, with 16 bases in between. Germline V gene data show CDR1 as SGHRS and CDR2 as YFSETQ. The CDR3 covers 15 residues. CDR3 in DNA: TGCGCCAGCAGCTCTACCCTGGAGCGAGCAGAGACCCAGTACTTC. Translated, it gives CASSSTLERAETQYF.

This clonotype was counted ten times or more. The J gene is TRBJ2-1, the V gene TRBV20-1; D is perhaps TRBD2 (7 bases). Looked up from germline, CDR1 is DFQATT and CDR2 is SNEGSKA (reference sequence). The CDR3 extends over 13 amino acids. The V and J ends lost 3 bases and 5 bases respectively, with 11 bases between them. CDR3 in amino acids: CSASWGGDNEQFF. In DNA form, the CDR3 reads TGCAGTGCTAGTTGGGGGGGCGACAATGAGCAGTTCTTC.

This clonotype was found a few times. This chain connects TRBV20-1 to TRBJ2-3; the D is unclear. V was pared by 7 bases and J by 1 base, with 12 bases between. CDR3 length: 13 amino acids. Germline V lookup: CDR1 DFQATT, CDR2 SNEGSKA (reference sequence). The CDR3 nucleotides read TGCAGTGGGCCCAACGCCGGCACAGATACGCAGTATTTT. Protein sequence: CSGPNAGTDTQYF.

This clonotype was detected many times. The chain has TRBV15 and TRBJ1-2; D may be TRBD1 (5 bases). Germline V gene data show CDR1 as LNHNV and CDR2 as YYDKDF (reference sequence). Trimming took 4 bases from V and 5 from J, leaving 20 bases between them. There are 16 residues in the CDR3. The CDR3 DNA follows: TGTGCCACCAGCATTTCTGGTTCCAGGGCCGCATATGGCTACACCTTC. Protein product: CATSISGSRAAYGYTF.

The V gene is TRBV15, the J gene TRBJ2-1; TRBD2 might be the D (7 bases). Germline CDR1 reads LNHNV; CDR2 reads YYDKDF (reference sequence). V lost 4 bases to trimming and J lost 5 bases, with 15 bases between them. This CDR3 has 15 amino acids. CDR3 amino acids: CATSTGGGSNNEQFF. The CDR3 region has the DNA TGTGCCACCAGCACGGGCGGGGGCTCGAACAATGAGCAGTTCTTC.

The V call is TRBV6-6, the J call TRBJ2-1, with D uncertain. V was cut by 0 bases and J by 9 bases, with 9 bases left in between. Per germline, CDR1 MNHNY and CDR2 SVGAGI (reference sequence). The CDR3 runs 13 residues. In nucleotides, the CDR3 is TGTGCCAGCAGTTACTCGCTGGGTGGTGAGCAGTTCTTC. It codes for CASSYSLGGEQFF.

The chain uses TRBV7-9 and TRBJ2-2; D is undetermined. CDR3 length: 16 amino acids. V lost 5 bases and J lost 0, with 13 bases in between. The V gene's germline CDR1 is SEHNR and CDR2 FQNEAQ (reference sequence). The CDR3 region has the DNA TGTGCCAGCAGCCCTATAGCTCGCCCGAACACCGGGGAGCTGTTTTTT. It specifies CASSPIARPNTGELFF.

This clonotype was picked up many times. The V call is TRBV29-1, the J call TRBJ2-1, with 9 bases aligning to TRBD2. This CDR3 region has 16 residues. Germline V gene lookup returns CDR1 SQVTM and CDR2 ANQGSEA. Trimming removed 7 bases from V and 6 bases from J; junction bases left unmatched: 16. CDR3 loop: CSGRRGGGAKVNEQFF. Written as DNA, the CDR3 is TGCAGCGGCCGCCGGGGCGGGGGGGCCAAGGTCAATGAGCAGTTCTTC.

This clonotype was found a few times. A much more abundant neighbour one base away suggests this may be a read error. The gene calls are TRBV12-3 or TRBV12-4 and TRBJ2-6; the D gene could be TRBD1 or TRBD2 (6 bases each). The CDR3 contains 17 residues. The V gene lost 5 bases and the J gene lost 2 bases, with 16 bases spanning the gap. This CDR3 reads CASSPSLGGPGANVLTF. The CDR3 DNA reads as TGTGCCAGCAGTCCAAGCCTCGGGGGCCCTGGGGCCAACGTCCTGACTTTC.

This clonotype was observed at least ten times. The chain has TRBV20-1 and TRBJ1-5; D not certain. The CDR3 is made up of 12 amino acids. Germline CDR1 reads DFQATT; CDR2 reads SNEGSKA (reference sequence). The CDR3 reads CSGLDNNQPQHF. The DNA for the CDR3 is TGCAGCGGTTTGGATAATAATCAGCCCCAGCATTTT.

The chain joins TRBV9 to TRBJ2-5, with D possibly being TRBD1 (6 bases). Looked up from germline, CDR1 is SGDLS and CDR2 is YYNGEE. Trimming removed 5 bases at V and 3 bases at J, with 17 bases between. The CDR3 is 15 amino acids. The CDR3 bases are TGTGCCAGCAGTTATACCGCGACAGGAGAAGAGACCCAGTACTTC. The encoded protein is CASSYTATGEETQYF.

This clonotype was picked up many times. The chain links TRBV12-3 or TRBV12-4 to TRBJ2-1, with TRBD2 identical over 9 bases. J gave up 7 bases and V 2 bases, and 6 bases lay outside the gene matches. The CDR3 loop spans 15 amino acids. CDR3 region: CASSLQAGGMNEQFF. The DNA for the CDR3 is TGTGCCAGCAGTTTACAAGCGGGGGGCATGAATGAGCAGTTCTTC.

This clonotype appeared many times. The rearrangement joins TRBV5-5 to TRBJ1-5; D is undetermined. Germline V gives CDR1 SGHKS, CDR2 YYEKEE (reference sequence). Trimming removed 1 base at V and 1 base at J, with 6 bases between. The CDR3 extends over 14 amino acids. Here the CDR3 reads CASSLRRSNQPQHF. As DNA, the CDR3 is TGTGCCAGCAGCTTGCGTCGGAGCAATCAGCCCCAGCATTTT.

This clonotype was recorded many times. The rearrangement links TRBV29-1 to TRBJ2-1; TRBD1 agrees at 9 bases. The CDR3 totals 15 residues. The V gene end was trimmed by 2 bases and the J gene end by 5 bases; junction bases not matched to a gene: 7. Germline lookup yields CDR1 SQVTM and CDR2 ANQGSEA. The CDR3 loop is CSVERGTGRHNEQFF. The CDR3 bases are TGCAGCGTTGAACGTGGGACAGGGAGACACAATGAGCAGTTCTTC.

Ten or more counts support this clonotype. The rearrangement links TRBV12-3 or TRBV12-4 to TRBJ2-3, with D possibly TRBD2 on 6 matching bases. V dropped 5 bases and J dropped 9 bases, with 12 bases sitting between them. The CDR3 runs 12 residues. CDR3 sequence (DNA): TGTGCCAGCAGTGCGGGGCGGGCAACGCAGTATTTT. This encodes CASSAGRATQYF.

At least ten counts were recorded for this clonotype. The J gene is TRBJ1-2, the V gene TRBV20-1; maybe TRBD1 (6 bases). This CDR3 contains 17 residues. Per germline, CDR1 DFQATT and CDR2 SNEGSKA (reference sequence). The V and J ends lost 3 bases and 5 bases respectively, with 25 bases between them. CDR3 coding DNA: TGCAGTGCTAGGACCGTGGGCAGGGGCCTCTTATCATATGGCTACACCTTC. This gives the protein CSARTVGRGLLSYGYTF.

V and J are TRBV13 and TRBJ2-4; D is uncertain. Germline CDR1 is PRHDT and CDR2 is FYEKMQ (reference sequence). V lost 4 bases, J lost 1 base, and 11 bases lay in between. This CDR3 region has 15 residues. CDR3 protein: CASSSKTWAKNIQYF. The CDR3 DNA sequence: TGTGCCAGCAGCTCCAAAACTTGGGCCAAAAACATTCAGTACTTC.

This clonotype was recorded many times. This chain connects TRBV18 to TRBJ2-7, with TRBD1 matching over 10 bases. This CDR3 is 15 amino acids long. V gave up 3 bases and J gave up 7 bases; unmatched junction bases: 9. Germline CDR1 reads KGHSH; CDR2 reads LQKENI. CDR3 DNA: TGTGCCAGCTCACCCTCCGGGACAGGGGTGGGAGAGCAGTACTTC. This sequence encodes CASSPSGTGVGEQYF.

The chain is built from TRBV30 and TRBJ2-2; D may be TRBD2 (5 bases). V shed 8 bases and J shed 3 bases, with 7 bases lying between them. CDR3 length equals 11 residues. Germline CDR1 is GTSNPN and CDR2 is SVGIG (reference sequence). In DNA, the CDR3 is TGTGCCCGAGCGGACACCGGGGAGCTGTTTTTT. It specifies CARADTGELFF.

CDR3 loop: CASSPGTSGSASSYNEQFF. CDR3 nucleotides: TGTGCCAGCTCACCAGGGACTAGCGGGTCGGCCAGCTCCTACAATGAGCAGTTCTTC. The chain combines TRBV18 with TRBJ2-1; 12 nucleotides line up with TRBD2. Germline lookup yields CDR1 KGHSH and CDR2 LQKENI. This CDR3 spans 19 amino acids. V shed 2 bases, J shed 0 bases, and the junction held 8 bases outside the gene matches.

This clonotype was recorded many times. The V call is TRBV7-9, the J call TRBJ1-2, with D tentatively TRBD1 (6 bases). CDR3 length: 15 residues. Germline V CDR1 and CDR2: SEHNR, FQNEAQ (reference sequence). Trimming left V 4 bases short and J 3 bases short, with 15 bases between. The CDR3 bases are TGTGCCAGCAGCTCGAGTCGGACAGTCCACTATGGCTACACCTTC. As protein: CASSSSRTVHYGYTF. The complete variable domain, with remaining parts taken from reference TRBV7-9 and TRBJ1-2, reads DTGVSQNPRHKITKRGQNVTFRCDPISEHNRLYWYRQTLGQGPEFLTYFQNEAQLEKSRLLSDRFSAERPKGSFSTLEIQRTEQGDSAMYLCASSSSRTVHYGYTFGSGTRLTVV.

This clonotype was detected only a few times. This chain joins TRBV4-2 and TRBJ1-6; 8 bases agree with TRBD1. V shed 0 bases and J 9 bases; nucleotides not matched to a gene: 4. The CDR3 sequence is 15 residues long. Germline loops: CDR1 LGHNA, CDR2 YNFKEQ. The CDR3 here is CASSQDHGTGSPLHF. CDR3 nucleotide sequence: TGTGCCAGCAGCCAAGATCATGGGACAGGTTCACCCCTCCACTTT.